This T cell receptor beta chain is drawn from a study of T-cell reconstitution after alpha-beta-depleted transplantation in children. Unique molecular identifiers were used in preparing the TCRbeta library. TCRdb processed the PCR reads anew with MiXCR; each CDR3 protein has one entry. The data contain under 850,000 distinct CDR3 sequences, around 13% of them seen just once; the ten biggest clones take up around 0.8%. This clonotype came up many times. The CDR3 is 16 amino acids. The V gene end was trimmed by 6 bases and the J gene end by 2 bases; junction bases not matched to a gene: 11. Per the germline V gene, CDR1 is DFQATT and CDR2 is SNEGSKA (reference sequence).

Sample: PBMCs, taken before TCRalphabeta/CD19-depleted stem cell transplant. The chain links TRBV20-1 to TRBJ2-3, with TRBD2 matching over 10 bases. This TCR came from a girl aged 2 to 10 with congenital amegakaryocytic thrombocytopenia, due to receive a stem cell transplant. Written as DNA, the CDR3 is TGCAGTGCCGACTACCAGACTAGCGGGTACACAGATACGCAGTATTTT. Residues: CSADYQTSGYTDTQYF.